This TCR beta chain was profiled in a study of cytomegalovirus exposure and HLA in healthy donors. Study-wide background: HLA-typed donors contributed approximately 86 million unique TCRs, which were held in an early data release.

Though nominally healthy at sampling, donors likely had unrecorded immune exposures. Germline CDR1 SGDLS, CDR2 YYNGEE. The CDR3 length is 16 residues. The V end was cut by 5 bases, the J end by 1 base, with 18 bases between. The PCR made use of 60 Vbeta and 13 Jbeta primers. Using immunoSEQ multiplex PCR, the repertoire was profiled, and TCRdb retains in-frame clones only, with some absent. Among about 190,000 clones listed, approximately 84% were seen once. Study-wide points: Most of the TCR beta V segments (in an earlier analysis) were productive either about 87% or about 30% of the time. In a later analysis, a missense DCLRE1C variant was linked to TCR beta V- and J-gene trimming.

On this clone: Its target is not known.

The chain uses TRBV9 and TRBJ1-1, with D possibly being TRBD1 (6 bases). The sequenced material came from PBMCs. This receptor was obtained from a boy aged 10-17 years in good health and CMV-seronegative. CDR3 residues: CASSDRVGHKNTEAFF. For the CDR3, the DNA is TGTGCCAGCAGTGACCGGGTGGGACATAAGAACACTGAAGCTTTCTTT.